What follows are 6 T cell receptor beta chains derived from one specimen sequenced in a study of blood T cell repertoires in COVID-19. TCRdb's copy holds only in-frame clones and misses some; the assay was immunoSEQ multiplex PCR. The sample lists approximately 80,000 clones, 78% occurring once. Sample: peripheral blood. These receptors were collected from a human donor in a cohort sampled during active COVID-19.

The chain uses TRBV28 and TRBJ1-2; TRBD1 might be the D (6 bases). The CDR3 extends over 14 amino acids. V was cut by 4 bases and J by 2 bases, with 11 bases left in between. CDR1 MDHEN and CDR2 SYDVKM come from the germline V gene. CDR3 residues: CASSSWTDNYGYTF. The CDR3 DNA reads as TGTGCCAGCAGTTCATGGACAGACAACTATGGCTACACCTTC.

This chain uses TRBV2 with TRBJ2-7, with 8 nucleotides matching TRBD2. After removal of 6 bases from V and 5 bases from J, the junction contained 9 bases not matched to a gene. The CDR3 has 14 amino acids. Germline V CDR1 and CDR2: SNHLY, FYNNEI. The CDR3 region has the DNA TGTGCCAGCAGCGGGGGGGACAACCCTCACGAGCAGTACTTC. Translating gives CASSGGDNPHEQYF.

The V gene is TRBV4-2, the J gene TRBJ2-1, with D possibly matching TRBD2 (7 bases). V was trimmed by 4 bases and J by 5 bases, leaving 15 bases between them. This CDR3 has 15 residues. The germline V gene has CDR1 LGHNA and CDR2 YNFKEQ. The CDR3 DNA reads as TGTGCCAGCAGCCCCCGAGGGGGGGCGAACAATGAGCAGTTCTTC. Its translation is CASSPRGGANNEQFF.

The chain combines TRBV18 with TRBJ2-3; 9 bases agree with TRBD2. After removal of 2 bases from V and 5 bases from J, the junction contained 8 bases not matched to a gene. Germline loops: CDR1 KGHSH, CDR2 LQKENI. The CDR3 consists of 16 residues. DNA for the CDR3: TGTGCCAGCTCACCAAAAGCGGGAGGTAACGGAGATACGCAGTATTTT. Amino acids: CASSPKAGGNGDTQYF.

The genes are TRBV11-3 and TRBJ1-3; no clear D gene. Germline V gene data show CDR1 as SGHNT and CDR2 as YENEEA. This CDR3 has 12 amino acids. The V end was cut by 8 bases, the J end by 6 bases, with 11 bases between. The CDR3 reads CASSINENTIYF. The CDR3 DNA reads as TGTGCCAGCTCTATAAACGAAAACACCATATATTTT.

The rearrangement links TRBV28 to TRBJ1-6; 7 bases fit TRBD1. CDR3 size: 15 residues. The V gene's germline CDR1 is MDHEN and CDR2 SYDVKM. V lost 7 bases to trimming and J lost 14 bases; unmatched junction nucleotides: 17. CDR3 DNA sequence: TGTGCCAGCAATCTAAGGGACAGCTGGTTTGGGGCCCTCCACTTT. Translated, it gives CASNLRDSWFGALHF.